The clone carrying this T cell receptor beta chain was observed a handful of times. The antigen is undetermined. The record originates from a study of T cell repertoires in cytomegalovirus infection. Study background: Recently identified HLA-C-restricted and well-studied HLA-B-restricted CMV epitopes were used. It can be stated that public TCR beta signatures indicated CMV infection as well as a matching HLA type.

Findings of the study overall: Dominating the ex vivo response were HLA-C-restricted CMV-specific TCR beta clonotypes.

Each CDR3 protein is one row after TCRdb ran MiXCR on the reads. The top ten hold roughly 19% of the sample, which has about 280,000 distinct CDR3 sequences, about 20% seen once. This TCR was recovered from a human donor in good health (CMV status not recorded). Some clones in this sample may be carry-over from other donors' samples. This material consisted of cultured PBMCs, taken from culture after CMV antigen stimulation.

CDR3 region: CASSYQQTGKTGELFF. For the CDR3, the DNA is TGTGCCAGCAGTTACCAACAGACAGGGAAAACCGGGGAGCTGTTTTTT. The J gene is TRBJ2-2, the V gene TRBV6-5; TRBD1 matches 7 bases. Germline V gene sequence: CDR1 MNHEY, CDR2 SVGAGI. The CDR3 is 16 amino acids. V dropped 2 bases and J dropped 5; count of bases not matched to a gene: 8.